This TCR beta chain is drawn from a study of OX40 agonist ivuxolimab in advanced cancers. On the study more broadly: People in dose escalation had one of these cancers: hepatocellular carcinoma, melanoma, renal cell or head and neck cancer. General study points: Some patients without response likewise showed low normalized clonal expansion. Expansion of clones was among the lowest in partial responders at 0.1-3.0 mg/kg. CD4+ and CD8+ blood T cells expanded clonally by week 6 at 0.1 to 3.0 mg/kg.

V lost 6 bases to trimming and J lost 4 bases; unmatched junction nucleotides: 4. CDR3 length: 14 residues. CDR1 is MGHDK, CDR2 SYGVNS, per germline. Turning to this clone: Its antigen is still unknown.

Produced via immunoSEQ multiplex PCR; TCRdb's table is partial and in-frame only. This sample has 21,000 or so clones, with over 65% found just once. This clonotype originated in an adult with an advanced solid tumor such as melanoma, head and neck, liver or kidney cancer. Source: CD4+ or CD8+ T cells sorted from blood, taken in a trial of the OX40 agonist ivuxolimab. The V gene is TRBV25-1, the J gene TRBJ2-3, with 10 bases fitting TRBD2. This CDR3 is CASRLAGLSDTQYF. CDR3 bases: TGTGCCAGCAGACTAGCGGGGCTCTCAGATACGCAGTATTTT.